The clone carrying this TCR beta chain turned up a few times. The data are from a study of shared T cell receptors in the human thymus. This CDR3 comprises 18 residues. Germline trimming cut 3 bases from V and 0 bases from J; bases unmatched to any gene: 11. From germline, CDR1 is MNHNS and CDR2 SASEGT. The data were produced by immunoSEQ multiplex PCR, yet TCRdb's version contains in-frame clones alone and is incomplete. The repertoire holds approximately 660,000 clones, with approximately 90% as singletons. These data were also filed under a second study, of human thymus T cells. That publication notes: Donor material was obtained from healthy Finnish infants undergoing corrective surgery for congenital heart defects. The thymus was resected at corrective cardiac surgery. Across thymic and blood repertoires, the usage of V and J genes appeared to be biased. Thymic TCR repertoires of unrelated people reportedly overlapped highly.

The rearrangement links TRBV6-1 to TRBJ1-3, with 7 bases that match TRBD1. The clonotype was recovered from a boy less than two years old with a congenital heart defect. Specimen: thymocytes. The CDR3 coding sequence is TGTGCCAGCAGTGACATCCTCCGGGACAGAGACTCTGGAAACACCATATATTTT. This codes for CASSDILRDRDSGNTIYF.